This T cell receptor beta chain was sequenced for a study of blood T cells in healthy people across ages. The study's findings and limits: The study lacked donor CMV status, which possibly confounded expanded clonotype changes.

PCR was performed a second time for 7 to 11 cycles using a sample-barcoded 5' primer and a J-beta primer mix. Using its own MiXCR run on the 5' RACE reads, TCRdb lists one record per CDR3 protein. Here the sample spans about 970,000 distinct CDR3 sequences, around 54% being singletons. Notes on this clonotype: Its antigen is not identified.

Germline lookup yields CDR1 SGHTA and CDR2 FQGNSA. CDR3 size: 17 residues. Trimming removed 1 base at V and 0 bases at J, with 16 bases between. The clonotype originates from a woman aged 60-75 years in good health. Sequenced input: blood. V usage is TRBV7-2 and J usage is TRBJ2-7; D uncertain. The DNA of the CDR3 is TGTGCCAGCAGCTTAGTGGTCCCCCAAAGCAGCTCCTACGAGCAGTACTTC. It yields the protein CASSLVVPQSSSYEQYF.